These T cell receptor beta chains were read from a single sample in a study of blood T cell repertoires in COVID-19. Profiled with immunoSEQ multiplex PCR; TCRdb holds only in-frame clones, not every one. The data contain around 250,000 clones, about 82% of them singletons. Sequencing was carried out using peripheral blood. The receptors come from a man aged 80 or over with acute or convalescent COVID-19. The CDR3 runs from the conserved cysteine through the conserved F or W.

V gene | CDR3 protein
TRBV5-1 | CASSLGQGRYEQYF
TRBV7-3 | CASSFGQSPGELFF
TRBV7-2 | CASSLILAANEQFF
TRBV6-5 | CASSYGAEGTGELFF
TRBV5-1 | CASSRSGTGPDTQYF
TRBV5-1 | CASSWSNTEAFF
TRBV2 | CAGGRELVGELFF
TRBV3-1/TRBV3-2 | CASSQGGGGYTF
TRBV1 | CTSSPGLAGGNEQFF
TRBV19 | CASTPGQISNQPQHF
TRBV7-9 | CASSQTDNQPQHF
TRBV10-2 | CASGGGWNTEAFF
TRBV6-2/TRBV6-3 | CASSSFPVRTQYF
TRBV7-9 | CASNPAEGATFF
TRBV6-2/TRBV6-3 | CASSLAGGPYNEQFF
TRBV7-9 | CASSLTGGDTQYF
TRBV7-9 | CASRQTGGTEAFF
TRBV6-5 | CASRTGLSSNQPQHF
TRBV5-1 | CASSLVTGGFEKLFF
TRBV6-2/TRBV6-3 | CASSLTGVSEKLFF
TRBV6-5 | CASRGTWGEAFF
TRBV28 | CASRLTGTTDNQPQHF
TRBV6-1 | CASSEQGKSNQPQHF
TRBV5-6 | CASSSDGHSYEQYF
TRBV28 | CASNIQWNTEAFF
TRBV6-5 | CASSYIGDPGENEQFF
TRBV18 | CASSPGQLISGNTIYF
TRBV6-5 | CASSFRDRSNYGYTF
TRBV7-3 | CASSLAGTNTDTQYF
TRBV2 | CAADRGYEQYF
TRBV5-4 | CASRASGSSYNEQFF
TRBV29-1 | CSVRTGSGYEQYF
TRBV2 | CASSESQGGRAPLHF
TRBV19 | CASNHPGLMNTEAFF
TRBV9 | CASSVAQGTGNTIYF
TRBV19 | CASSLRSTGFSYGYTF
TRBV3-1/TRBV3-2 | CASSLGTDNSPLHF
TRBV11-3 | CASSFSGGSYNEQFF
TRBV5-1 | CASSPQQLYEQYF
TRBV24-1 | CATSDTGTGGGYGYTF
TRBV19 | CASRGQGGNEQYF
TRBV10-2 | CASSDDRRAQHF
TRBV7-9 | CASSLGGPTNEKLFF
TRBV19 | CASSRDRYNEQFF
TRBV7-9 | CASSAFGNSNQPQHF
TRBV10-3 | CAISEFGGQGTEAFF
TRBV7-9 | CASSARDRNTGELFF
TRBV4-3 | CASSQDRGSPLHF
TRBV7-6 | CASSLEDGYSGNTIYF
TRBV27 | CASSWTRGSYEQYF
TRBV28 | CASSSTRAGGYTF
TRBV5-5 | CASSDGQANYGYTF
TRBV4-2 | CASSQEQGAGANVLTF
TRBV3-1/TRBV3-2 | CASSQESRPPFYEQYF
TRBV5-6 | CASSFGAGTTLLYEQFF
TRBV11-2 | CASSLDLQGARGYTF
TRBV5-1 | CASSPGTANYGYTF